This TCR beta chain was retrieved from a study of spatial heterogeneity in lung cancer. This clonotype has a count of ten or more. TCRdb analysed the 5' RACE reads with MiXCR anew, one entry per CDR3 protein. The data show 27,000 or so distinct CDR3 sequences, with less than 6.5% seen just once and more than 20% held by the top ten. Germline V gives CDR1 MDHEN, CDR2 SYDVKM. The ends were cut back, 8 bases at V and 11 bases at J, with 16 bases in the middle. The CDR3 is 13 amino acids. Time point: blood at routine non-recurrence follow-up after resection. Sequenced here: PBMCs, sampled at follow-up. The V gene is TRBV28, the J gene TRBJ1-6; the D is unclear. This sequence was found in a female donor with early-stage non-small cell lung cancer. This CDR3 is CASSLLGETPLHF. The CDR3, as DNA: TGTGCCAGCTCCTTGCTCGGGGAAACACCCCTCCACTTT. Looking up the rest from reference TRBV28 and TRBJ1-6 gives the full variable domain: DVKVTQSSRYLVKRTGEKVFLECVQDMDHENMFWYRQDPGLGLRLIYFSYDVKMKEKGDIPEGYSVSREKKERFSLILESASTNQTSMYLCASSLLGETPLHFGNGTRLTVT.